The source of this T cell receptor (beta chain) is a study of CD8+CD57+ T cells in acquired aplastic anemia. Genomic DNA was employed as the template in profiling TCR beta VDJ and CDR3. Each CDR3 protein is one row after TCRdb ran MiXCR on the reads. The sample consists of over 150,000 distinct CDR3 sequences, about 44% of them appearing once. The patients chosen for sequencing had shown expansion of CD8+CD57+ cells (detected by flow cytometry). Germline CDR1 WSHSY, CDR2 SAAADI. V gave up 3 bases and J gave up 7 bases, with 12 bases separating them. The CDR3 loop spans 14 amino acids. This clonotype came up a few times.

The chain has TRBV10-2 and TRBJ2-2, with D tentatively TRBD2 (6 bases). Specimen: sorted CD4+, CD8+, or CD8+CD57+ T cells (not recorded which) from PBMCs. The source is a human donor with aplastic anemia. CDR3 sequence: CASSDGSARGELFF. DNA of the CDR3: TGCGCCAGCAGTGACGGGAGCGCCCGCGGGGAGCTGTTTTTT.